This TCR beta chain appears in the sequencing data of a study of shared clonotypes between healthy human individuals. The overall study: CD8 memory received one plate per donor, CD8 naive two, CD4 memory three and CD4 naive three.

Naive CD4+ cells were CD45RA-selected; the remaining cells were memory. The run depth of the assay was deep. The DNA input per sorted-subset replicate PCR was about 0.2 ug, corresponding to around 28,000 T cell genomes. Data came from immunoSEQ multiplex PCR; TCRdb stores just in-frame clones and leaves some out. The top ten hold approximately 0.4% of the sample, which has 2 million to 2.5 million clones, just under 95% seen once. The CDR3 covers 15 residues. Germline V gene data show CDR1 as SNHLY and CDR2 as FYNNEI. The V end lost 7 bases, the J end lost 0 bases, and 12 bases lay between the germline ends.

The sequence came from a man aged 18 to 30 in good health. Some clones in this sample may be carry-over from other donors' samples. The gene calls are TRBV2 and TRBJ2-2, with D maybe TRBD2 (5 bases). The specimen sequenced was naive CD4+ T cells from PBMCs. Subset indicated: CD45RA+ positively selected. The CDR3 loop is CASTGSGANTGELFF. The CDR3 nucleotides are TGTGCCAGCACGGGCAGCGGAGCGAACACCGGGGAGCTGTTTTTT. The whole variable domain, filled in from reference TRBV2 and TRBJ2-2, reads EPEVTQTPSHQVTQMGQEVILRCVPISNHLYFYWYRQILGQKVEFLVSFYNNEISEKSEIFDDQFSVERPDGSNFTLKIRSTKLEDSAMYFCASTGSGANTGELFFGEGSRLTVL.